These T cell receptor beta chains were read from a single sample in a study of T cells after yellow fever vaccination. TCRdb processed the 5' RACE reads anew with MiXCR; each CDR3 protein has one entry. This sample has about 220,000 distinct CDR3 sequences, with approximately 3.2% found just once. The sample in question was CD4+ T cells sorted from PBMCs, obtained 10 days after the yellow fever booster vaccination. These receptors were taken from a young man who received the YFV17D yellow fever vaccine. Both conserved end residues are part of each CDR3. D genes are given only for firm matches. Not all rows give a size; the values are once, few, many and, for expanded clones, a class.

d_call: NA
v_call: TRBV4-3
clone_size: few
j_call: TRBJ1-2
cdr3_aa: CASSPSAAGLIYGYTF

d_call: NA
v_call: TRBV5-1
clone_size: many
j_call: TRBJ1-5
cdr3_aa: CASSLEGFGNQPQHF

d_call: TRBD2
v_call: TRBV10-3
clone_size: many
j_call: TRBJ2-1
cdr3_aa: CAISAGTSGGHEQFF

d_call: NA
v_call: TRBV5-1
clone_size: NA
j_call: TRBJ1-4
cdr3_aa: CASSLNSLDLLFF

d_call: NA
v_call: TRBV10-3
clone_size: NA
j_call: TRBJ2-5
cdr3_aa: CAIRGGADETQYF

d_call: NA
v_call: TRBV7-2
clone_size: many
j_call: TRBJ2-7
cdr3_aa: CASSSWSGQYF

d_call: TRBD1
v_call: TRBV4-1
clone_size: many
j_call: TRBJ1-5
cdr3_aa: CASSQDQGAQPQHF

d_call: NA
v_call: TRBV4-3
clone_size: few
j_call: TRBJ2-5
cdr3_aa: CASSQGPAVDGETQYF

d_call: NA
v_call: TRBV7-6
clone_size: many
j_call: TRBJ1-6
cdr3_aa: CASSLAENSPLHF

d_call: NA
v_call: TRBV18
clone_size: NA
j_call: TRBJ2-3
cdr3_aa: CASSSETDTQYF

d_call: NA
v_call: TRBV12-3/TRBV12-4
clone_size: few
j_call: TRBJ2-7
cdr3_aa: CASQGQGYEQYF

d_call: TRBD2
v_call: TRBV7-7
clone_size: many
j_call: TRBJ2-5
cdr3_aa: CASTPTPGGKETQYF

d_call: NA
v_call: TRBV20-1
clone_size: NA
j_call: TRBJ1-2
cdr3_aa: CSARDLWASGCGYTF

d_call: NA
v_call: TRBV30
clone_size: many
j_call: TRBJ2-7
cdr3_aa: CAWRKQGTYEQYF

d_call: NA
v_call: TRBV7-9
clone_size: many
j_call: TRBJ1-1
cdr3_aa: CASSLGGGRATEAFF

d_call: NA
v_call: TRBV5-1
clone_size: few
j_call: TRBJ2-1
cdr3_aa: CASSLGDSGHNEQFF

d_call: NA
v_call: TRBV24-1
clone_size: many
j_call: TRBJ1-2
cdr3_aa: CATSDYGYGYTF

d_call: NA
v_call: TRBV6-6
clone_size: NA
j_call: TRBJ1-5
cdr3_aa: CASTKDDSTAQPQHF

d_call: TRBD1
v_call: TRBV5-1
clone_size: NA
j_call: TRBJ1-6
cdr3_aa: CASSMKQGADSYNSPLHF

d_call: TRBD1
v_call: TRBV5-1
clone_size: many
j_call: TRBJ1-1
cdr3_aa: CASSPGQGTNTEAFF

d_call: NA
v_call: TRBV15
clone_size: NA
j_call: TRBJ2-7
cdr3_aa: CATRDGGVEQYF

d_call: NA
v_call: TRBV7-9
clone_size: NA
j_call: TRBJ2-1
cdr3_aa: CASSLAHFGGRSSYNEQFF

d_call: NA
v_call: TRBV12-3/TRBV12-4
clone_size: many
j_call: TRBJ2-3
cdr3_aa: CASPPSWGGRSNTDTQYF

d_call: NA
v_call: TRBV28
clone_size: NA
j_call: TRBJ1-4
cdr3_aa: CASMGFVGEKLFF

d_call: TRBD1
v_call: TRBV2
clone_size: few
j_call: TRBJ1-5
cdr3_aa: CASSEEWTGSQPQHF

d_call: TRBD1
v_call: TRBV12-3/TRBV12-4
clone_size: many
j_call: TRBJ2-4
cdr3_aa: CASSQNRGTNIQYF

d_call: NA
v_call: TRBV3-1
clone_size: NA
j_call: TRBJ2-7
cdr3_aa: CASSQERGYEQYF

d_call: NA
v_call: TRBV5-1
clone_size: few
j_call: TRBJ2-1
cdr3_aa: CASSLPTGGSYNEQFF

d_call: NA
v_call: TRBV19
clone_size: many
j_call: TRBJ1-1
cdr3_aa: CASSLENTEAFF

d_call: NA
v_call: TRBV4-3
clone_size: many
j_call: TRBJ1-6
cdr3_aa: CASREGFSSYNSPLHF

d_call: NA
v_call: TRBV4-3
clone_size: NA
j_call: TRBJ2-3
cdr3_aa: CASSQEIPAIVTDTQYF

d_call: NA
v_call: TRBV28
clone_size: NA
j_call: TRBJ1-6
cdr3_aa: CASSLGQGRNYNSPLHF

d_call: TRBD1
v_call: TRBV7-2
clone_size: few
j_call: TRBJ1-2
cdr3_aa: CASSLGARGTRGYTF

d_call: TRBD2
v_call: TRBV5-1
clone_size: many
j_call: TRBJ2-5
cdr3_aa: CASSTGLADLSNYQETQYF

d_call: NA
v_call: TRBV6-9
clone_size: NA
j_call: TRBJ1-2
cdr3_aa: CASSPSQWGIYGYTF

d_call: NA
v_call: TRBV11-2
clone_size: many
j_call: TRBJ2-3
cdr3_aa: CASSRRADPTDTQYF

d_call: NA
v_call: TRBV10-3
clone_size: NA
j_call: TRBJ2-3
cdr3_aa: CAMGGQAGRRTDTQYF

d_call: NA
v_call: TRBV13
clone_size: NA
j_call: TRBJ1-2
cdr3_aa: CASSQTVRGYTF

d_call: TRBD2
v_call: TRBV6-5
clone_size: few
j_call: TRBJ2-1
cdr3_aa: CASKLGTNNNEQFF

d_call: NA
v_call: TRBV5-1
clone_size: NA
j_call: TRBJ1-1
cdr3_aa: CASSPRTGPKAFF

d_call: NA
v_call: TRBV7-9
clone_size: NA
j_call: TRBJ2-5
cdr3_aa: CASSQLARGDDQETQYF

d_call: NA
v_call: TRBV30
clone_size: few
j_call: TRBJ1-6
cdr3_aa: CAWKPGRNYNSPLHF

d_call: TRBD1
v_call: TRBV3-1
clone_size: many
j_call: TRBJ1-1
cdr3_aa: CASSHRQGEAEAFF

d_call: NA
v_call: TRBV6-5
clone_size: many
j_call: TRBJ2-3
cdr3_aa: CASSQGWRGGTDTQYF

d_call: NA
v_call: TRBV25-1
clone_size: many
j_call: TRBJ2-1
cdr3_aa: CASRTYSYNEQFF

d_call: NA
v_call: TRBV20-1
clone_size: many
j_call: TRBJ2-2
cdr3_aa: CSASHGTTGELFF

d_call: NA
v_call: TRBV12-3/TRBV12-4
clone_size: many
j_call: TRBJ2-3
cdr3_aa: CASSDLSVDTQYF

d_call: NA
v_call: TRBV2
clone_size: many
j_call: TRBJ2-5
cdr3_aa: CASSGDYQETQYF

d_call: TRBD1
v_call: TRBV12-5
clone_size: few
j_call: TRBJ1-1
cdr3_aa: CASGLEDRDYDAEAFF

d_call: NA
v_call: TRBV5-4
clone_size: few
j_call: TRBJ2-5
cdr3_aa: CASSLVSETETQYF

d_call: NA
v_call: TRBV7-2
clone_size: many
j_call: TRBJ2-3
cdr3_aa: CASSFQTTDTQYF

d_call: TRBD1
v_call: TRBV3-1
clone_size: many
j_call: TRBJ2-2
cdr3_aa: CASSRRTGGGELFF

d_call: NA
v_call: TRBV20-1
clone_size: many
j_call: TRBJ1-1
cdr3_aa: CSAPQGPEAFF

d_call: NA
v_call: TRBV10-2
clone_size: many
j_call: TRBJ1-1
cdr3_aa: CASSDPGTNTEAFF